Included here is one T cell receptor beta chain sequence, with context. Its antigen is unidentified. Produced via immunoSEQ multiplex PCR; TCRdb's table is partial and in-frame only. The table includes 13,000 or so clones, 85% to 90% detected once. CDR1 MDHEN and CDR2 SYDVKM come from the germline V gene. CDR3 size: 16 residues. The junction had 2 bases not matched to a gene; V was cut back by 2 bases and J by 0 bases. The source of the sample is a study of monozygotic twins with cystic fibrosis. About the study: With around 14 PCR cycles, barcoded libraries came from roughly 3 micrograms of fragmented DNA.

Points from the study as a whole: Unrelated CF individuals shared fewer identical clonotypes than monozygotic CF twins. Low clonality (median around 0.0094) suggested a mostly naive repertoire.

This chain connects TRBV28 to TRBJ2-3; TRBD2 aligns across 10 bases. The clonotype comes from a boy between 10 and 17 years old with cystic fibrosis. Sequences were obtained from blood. In DNA, the CDR3 is TGTGCCAGCAGTTTACCGACTAGCGGGAGCACAGATACGCAGTATTTT. The encoded protein is CASSLPTSGSTDTQYF.